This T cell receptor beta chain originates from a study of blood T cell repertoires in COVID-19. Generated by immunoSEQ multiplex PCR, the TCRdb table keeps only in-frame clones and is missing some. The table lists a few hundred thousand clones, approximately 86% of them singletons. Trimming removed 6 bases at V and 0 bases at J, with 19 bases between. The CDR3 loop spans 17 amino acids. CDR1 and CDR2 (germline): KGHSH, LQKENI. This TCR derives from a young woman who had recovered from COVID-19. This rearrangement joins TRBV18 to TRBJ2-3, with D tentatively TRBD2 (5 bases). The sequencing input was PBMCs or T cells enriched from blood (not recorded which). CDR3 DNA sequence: TGTGCCAGCTCCCCCCTCGGCCTAGCAGCTAGCACAGATACGCAGTATTTT. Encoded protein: CASSPLGLAASTDTQYF.